The sequence of this TCR beta chain was determined in a study of cytomegalovirus exposure and HLA in healthy donors. Study results and caveats: Both high specificity and high sensitivity reportedly marked the classifier's diagnosis of cytomegalovirus status. The study recorded about 150 TCR beta chains that were cytomegalovirus-associated.

A multiplex PCR was run with 60 Vbeta primers and 13 Jbeta primers. Libraries were prepared by immunoSEQ multiplex PCR; TCRdb keeps only in-frame clonotypes and omits some of them. The data contain some 220,000 clones, 70% to 85% of them seen just once; the ten biggest clones take up 2.7%. The CDR3 totals 17 residues. Trimming left V 1 base short and J 8 bases short, with 23 bases between. The V gene's germline CDR1 is SGHAT and CDR2 FQNNGV. Comment on this clone: Its target is not known.

This chain uses TRBV11-2 with TRBJ1-2, with D perhaps TRBD1 (5 bases). The source of this sequence is a woman between 55 and 75 years old in good health and CMV-seropositive. Specimen: PBMCs. CDR3 protein: CASSLAFGARDYGGYTF. The CDR3 DNA follows: TGTGCCAGCAGCTTAGCTTTTGGGGCGCGGGACTATGGAGGCTACACCTTC.